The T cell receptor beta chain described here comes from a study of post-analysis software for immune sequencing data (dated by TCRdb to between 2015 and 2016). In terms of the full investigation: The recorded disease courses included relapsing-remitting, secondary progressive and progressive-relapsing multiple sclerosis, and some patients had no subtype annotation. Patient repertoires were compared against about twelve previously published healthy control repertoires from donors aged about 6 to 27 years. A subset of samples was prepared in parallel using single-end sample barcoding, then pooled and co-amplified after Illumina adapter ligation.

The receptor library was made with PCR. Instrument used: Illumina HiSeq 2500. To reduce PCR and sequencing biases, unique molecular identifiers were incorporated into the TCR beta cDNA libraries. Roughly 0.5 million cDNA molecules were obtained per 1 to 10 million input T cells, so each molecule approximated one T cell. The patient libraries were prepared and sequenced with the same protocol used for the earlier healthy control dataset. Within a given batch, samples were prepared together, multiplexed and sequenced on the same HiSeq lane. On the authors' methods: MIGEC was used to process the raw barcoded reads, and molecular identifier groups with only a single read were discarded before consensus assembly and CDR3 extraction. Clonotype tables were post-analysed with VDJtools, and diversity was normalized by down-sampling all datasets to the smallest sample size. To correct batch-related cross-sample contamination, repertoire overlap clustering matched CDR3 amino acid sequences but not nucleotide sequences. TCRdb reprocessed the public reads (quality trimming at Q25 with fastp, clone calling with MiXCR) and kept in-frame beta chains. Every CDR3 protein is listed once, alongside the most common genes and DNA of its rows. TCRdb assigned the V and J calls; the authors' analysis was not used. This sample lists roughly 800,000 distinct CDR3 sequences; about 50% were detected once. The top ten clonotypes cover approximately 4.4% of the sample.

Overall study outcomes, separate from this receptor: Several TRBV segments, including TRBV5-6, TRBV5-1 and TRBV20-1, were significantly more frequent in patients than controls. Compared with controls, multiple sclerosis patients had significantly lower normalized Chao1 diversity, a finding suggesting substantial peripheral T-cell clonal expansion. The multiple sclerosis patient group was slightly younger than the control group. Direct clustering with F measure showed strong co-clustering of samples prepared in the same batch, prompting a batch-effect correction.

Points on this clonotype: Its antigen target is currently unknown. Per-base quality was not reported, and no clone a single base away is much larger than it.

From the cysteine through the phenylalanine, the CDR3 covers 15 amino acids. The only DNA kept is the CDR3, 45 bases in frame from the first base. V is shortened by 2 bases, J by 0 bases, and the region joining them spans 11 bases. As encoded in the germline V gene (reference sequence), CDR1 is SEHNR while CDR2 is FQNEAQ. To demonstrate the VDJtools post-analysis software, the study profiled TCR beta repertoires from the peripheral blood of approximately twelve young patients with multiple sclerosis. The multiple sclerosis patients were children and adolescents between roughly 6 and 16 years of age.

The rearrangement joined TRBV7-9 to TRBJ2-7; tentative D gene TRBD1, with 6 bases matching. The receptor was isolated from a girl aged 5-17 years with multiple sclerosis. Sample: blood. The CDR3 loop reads CASSLTDRNSYEQYF. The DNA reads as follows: TGTGCCAGCAGCTTAACAGACAGGAACTCCTACGAGCAGTACTTC. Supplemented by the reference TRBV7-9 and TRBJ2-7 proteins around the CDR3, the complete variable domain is DTGVSQNPRHKITKRGQNVTFRCDPISEHNRLYWYRQTLGQGPEFLTYFQNEAQLEKSRLLSDRFSAERPKGSFSTLEIQRTEQGDSAMYLCASSLTDRNSYEQYFGPGTRLTVT.